A selection of T cell receptor beta chains follows, all from one sample in a study of blood T cells in healthy people across ages. TCRdb re-analysed the 5' RACE reads in MiXCR, keeping a single row per CDR3 protein. This sample has 1,500,000 or so distinct CDR3 sequences, with less than 45% found just once. Material: blood. The receptors were gathered from a woman aged 18-29 years in good health. CDR3s include the opening cysteine and the closing phenylalanine or tryptophan. The D gene is left open where the match is weak. Rows give clone size only sometimes, using once, few, many, or a class for an expanded clone.

J gene,D gene,V gene,clone size,CDR3 DNA,CDR3 protein
TRBJ2-5,NA,TRBV27,NA,TGTGCCAGCAGTTTCGGAGGGTTCAAGACCCAGTACTTC,CASSFGGFKTQYF
TRBJ2-4,NA,TRBV6-1,few,TGTGCCAGCAGTGCGGGTTCCGGAGCCAAAAACATTCAGTACTTC,CASSAGSGAKNIQYF
TRBJ2-1,TRBD2,TRBV6-6,NA,TGTGCCAGCAGTTACAGAGCATTTGGGACTAGCGGGGTAGAGCAGTTCTTC,CASSYRAFGTSGVEQFF
TRBJ2-3,TRBD2,TRBV20-1,few,TGCAGTCTTATAGCGGGAGCAAGTGTTTCAGATACGCAGTATTTT,CSLIAGASVSDTQYF
TRBJ1-2,TRBD1,TRBV29-1,NA,TGCAGCGGGGTGACAGGGGATAACTATGGCTACACCTTC,CSGVTGDNYGYTF
TRBJ2-5,NA,TRBV12-3/TRBV12-4,NA,TGTGCCAGCGGGCCGTGGGGAGAAGAGACCCAGTACTTC,CASGPWGEETQYF
TRBJ2-1,NA,TRBV5-1,NA,TGCGCCAGCAGCCCGGTCGGGGTTATTGGCGCAACCTACAATGAGCAGTTCTTC,CASSPVGVIGATYNEQFF
TRBJ1-2,NA,TRBV7-2,NA,TGTGCCAGCAGCCTCTATCCTCGGGCTTCGGGGGACGGCTACACCTTC,CASSLYPRASGDGYTF
TRBJ1-1,NA,TRBV12-3/TRBV12-4,few,TGTGCCAGCAGTGACCGGGACTTGAACACTGAAGCTTTCTTT,CASSDRDLNTEAFF
TRBJ2-2,TRBD1,TRBV20-1,NA,TGCAGTGCCACCGACCCGGGGACAGGGGTGAACGGGGAGCTGTTTTTT,CSATDPGTGVNGELFF
TRBJ2-7,TRBD1,TRBV12-3/TRBV12-4,NA,TGTGTCAGCCGGGGGACAGGGCTTTACAATGAGCAGTACTTC,CVSRGTGLYNEQYF
TRBJ1-5,NA,TRBV20-1,NA,TGCAGTGCTCCCGGACGCGGGACGGGCAATCAGCCCCAGCATTTT,CSAPGRGTGNQPQHF
TRBJ2-3,NA,TRBV13,NA,TGTGCCAGCGGGAAAGGGGTCGAAGATACGCAGTATTTT,CASGKGVEDTQYF
TRBJ2-1,TRBD2,TRBV20-1,NA,TGCAGTGCTAGAGTCGACAAGGGAGCGGGGAGCTCCTACAATGAGCAGTTCTTC,CSARVDKGAGSSYNEQFF